This T cell receptor beta chain was identified in a study of T cells in localized non-small cell lung cancer. Note on this clone: Its antigen remains unidentified.

Germline V CDR1 and CDR2: SGDLS, YYNGEE. The CDR3 is 16 amino acids. V lost 4 bases and J lost 0; bases outside the gene matches: 4. Overall study results and limits: Because only a single region of the tumor was sequenced, heterogeneity remains possible. Patients showing higher blood T cell density tended to see longer overall survival. Uninvolved adjacent lung had more T cell clonality than any other tissue, topping tumor. The study detected a median around 57 of the top 100 tumor clones in adjacent lung.

Generated by immunoSEQ multiplex PCR, the TCRdb table keeps only in-frame clones and is missing some. The sample holds about 33,000 clones, roughly 90% seen once. V is TRBV9 and J is TRBJ1-5, with 10 bases matching TRBD1. The sequence was collected from a man aged 35-69 years with stage I lung adenocarcinoma. The input for sequencing was peripheral blood, taken before any cancer treatment. CDR3 coding DNA: TGTGCCAGCAGCCAGGGGACAGGGGATAGCAATCAGCCCCAGCATTTT. Translating gives CASSQGTGDSNQPQHF.